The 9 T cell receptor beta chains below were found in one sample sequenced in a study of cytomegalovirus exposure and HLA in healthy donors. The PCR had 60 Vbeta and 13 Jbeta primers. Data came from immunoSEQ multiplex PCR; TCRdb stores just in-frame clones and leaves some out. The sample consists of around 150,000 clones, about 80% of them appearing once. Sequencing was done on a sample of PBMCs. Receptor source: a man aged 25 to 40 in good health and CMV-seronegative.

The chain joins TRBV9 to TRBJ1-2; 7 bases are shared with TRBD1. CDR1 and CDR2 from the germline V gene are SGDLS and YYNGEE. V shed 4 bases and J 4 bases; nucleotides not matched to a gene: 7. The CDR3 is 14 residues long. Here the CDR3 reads CASSPETGSYGYTF. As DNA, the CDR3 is TGTGCCAGCAGCCCAGAGACAGGGAGCTATGGCTACACCTTC.

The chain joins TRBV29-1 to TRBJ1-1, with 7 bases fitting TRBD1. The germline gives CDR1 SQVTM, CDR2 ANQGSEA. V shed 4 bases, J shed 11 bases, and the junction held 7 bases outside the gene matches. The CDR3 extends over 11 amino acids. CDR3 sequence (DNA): TGCAGCGTTGGACCCCGGGACAGCGCTTTCTTT. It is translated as CSVGPRDSAFF.

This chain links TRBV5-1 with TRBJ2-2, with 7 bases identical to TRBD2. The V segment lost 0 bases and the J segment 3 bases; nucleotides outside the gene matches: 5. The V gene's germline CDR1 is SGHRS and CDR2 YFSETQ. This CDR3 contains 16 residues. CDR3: CASSLVSGRDTGELFF. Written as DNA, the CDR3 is TGCGCCAGCAGCTTGGTGTCAGGGAGGGACACCGGGGAGCTGTTTTTT.

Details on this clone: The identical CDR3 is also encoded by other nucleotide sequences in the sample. The CDR3 nucleotides read TGCAGCGTTGGACAGATGAACACTGAAGCTTTCTTT. The encoded protein is CSVGQMNTEAFF. The chain carries TRBV29-1 and TRBJ1-1; tentative D call: TRBD1 (5 bases). The V gene's germline CDR1 is SQVTM and CDR2 ANQGSEA. The CDR3 loop spans 12 amino acids. V lost 4 bases to trimming and J lost 0 bases, with 6 bases between them.

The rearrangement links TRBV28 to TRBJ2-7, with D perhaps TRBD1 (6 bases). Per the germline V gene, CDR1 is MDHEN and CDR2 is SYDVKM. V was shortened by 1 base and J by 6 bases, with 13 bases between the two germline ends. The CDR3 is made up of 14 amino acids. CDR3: CASSLSGQSCEQYF. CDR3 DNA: TGTGCCAGCAGTTTATCAGGACAGAGCTGCGAGCAGTACTTC.

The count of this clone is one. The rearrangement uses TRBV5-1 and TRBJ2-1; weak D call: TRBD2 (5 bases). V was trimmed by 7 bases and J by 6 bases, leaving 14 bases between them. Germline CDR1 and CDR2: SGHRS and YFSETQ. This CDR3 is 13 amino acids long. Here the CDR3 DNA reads TGCGCCAGCGGCATCGGGCTAGCCAATGAGCAGTTCTTC. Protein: CASGIGLANEQFF.

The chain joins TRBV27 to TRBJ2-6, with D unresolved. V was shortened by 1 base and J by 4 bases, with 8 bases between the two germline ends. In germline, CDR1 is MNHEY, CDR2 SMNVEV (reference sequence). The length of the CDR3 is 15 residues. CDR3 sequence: CASSLFGSGANVLTF. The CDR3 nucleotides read TGTGCCAGCAGTTTATTCGGGTCCGGGGCCAACGTCCTGACTTTC. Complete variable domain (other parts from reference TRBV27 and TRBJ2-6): EAQVTQNPRYLITVTGKKLTVTCSQNMNHEYMSWYRQDPGLGLRQIYYSMNVEVTDKGDVPEGYKVSRKEKRNFPLILESPSPNQTSLYFCASSLFGSGANVLTFGAGSRLTVL.

CDR3 bases: TGTGCCAGCACCACACAGACAGGACACACAGATACGCAGTATTTT. Its translation is CASTTQTGHTDTQYF. This chain connects TRBV2 to TRBJ2-3; weak D call: TRBD1 (6 bases). Germline V gene data show CDR1 as SNHLY and CDR2 as FYNNEI. V was shortened by 7 bases and J by 2 bases, with 16 bases between the two germline ends. The CDR3 contains 15 residues.

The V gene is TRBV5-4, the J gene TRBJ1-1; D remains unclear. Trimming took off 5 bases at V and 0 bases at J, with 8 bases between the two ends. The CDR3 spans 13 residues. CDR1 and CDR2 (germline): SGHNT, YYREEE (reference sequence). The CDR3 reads CASRAMMNTEAFF. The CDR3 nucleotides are TGTGCCAGCAGGGCCATGATGAACACTGAAGCTTTCTTT.